What follows is one TCR beta chain and its context. Its target is unknown. The record originates from a study of T cell responses to AZD1222 COVID-19 vaccine. Sequenced by immunoSEQ multiplex PCR; TCRdb stores in-frame clones only, minus some. This table holds about 140,000 clones, 85% to 90% found once. Study-wide results and limits: Among the donors, most were white British and more were female, and clonal diversity was possibly underestimated.

The V segment lost 3 bases and the J segment 7 bases; nucleotides outside the gene matches: 3. The CDR3 length is 14 residues. Per germline, CDR1 MNHEY and CDR2 SMNVEV (reference sequence). The TCR comes from an adult who received the AZD1222 COVID-19 vaccine. The material was peripheral blood, obtained 28 days after the second AZD1222 dose. The V call is TRBV27, the J call TRBJ1-5; 10 positions agree with TRBD1. CDR3 DNA sequence: TGTGCCAGCAGTTTGGGACAGGGGTTACAGCCCCAGCATTTT. Its protein is CASSLGQGLQPQHF.